Listed here are 18 T cell receptor beta chains from one sample, sequenced in a study of T cell changes during pregnancy in multiple sclerosis. Method: immunoSEQ multiplex PCR; TCRdb's copy keeps in-frame clones and lacks some. The sample has 70,000 to 100,000 clones, 92% seen once; the top ten hold less than 2%. The sample consisted of peripheral blood, taken in the first trimester of pregnancy. The source is a female donor with multiple sclerosis, enrolled in a pregnancy study.

The chain uses TRBV19 and TRBJ2-7; possibly TRBD1 for D (7 bases). This CDR3 region has 15 residues. Germline V CDR1 and CDR2: LNHDA, SQIVND (reference sequence). The germline V and J ends were trimmed by 1 base and 3 bases, with 13 bases remaining between them. CDR3 nucleotides: TGTGCCAGTAGTATAGTGCGGGACAGCCTCTACGAGCAGTACTTC. Protein: CASSIVRDSLYEQYF. The entire variable domain, with the rest obtained from reference TRBV19 and TRBJ2-7, is as follows: DGGITQSPKYLFRKEGQNVTLSCEQNLNHDAMYWYRQDPGQGLRLIYYSQIVNDFQKGDIAEGYSVSREKKESFPLTVTSAQKNPTAFYLCASSIVRDSLYEQYFGPGTRLTVT.

The chain has TRBV14 and TRBJ1-2; 8 nucleotides line up with TRBD1. CDR3 size: 13 residues. J lost 4 bases, V lost 6 bases, and 4 bases had no gene match. In germline, CDR1 is SGHDN, CDR2 FVKESK. The CDR3 sequence: CASSRTGSYGYTF. The CDR3 bases are TGTGCCAGCAGTCGGACAGGGTCCTATGGCTACACCTTC.

The CDR3: CASDRGREGNEQFF. CDR3 bases: TGTGCCAGTGACCGCGGCAGGGAAGGCAATGAGCAGTTCTTC. The chain is built from TRBV19 and TRBJ2-1; weak D call: TRBD1 (5 bases). The CDR3 sequence is 14 residues long. Germline-derived CDR1 and CDR2 are LNHDA and SQIVND (reference sequence). V lost 8 bases and J 6 bases, leaving 17 bases between the germline ends.

This clone was recorded a few times. The chain uses TRBV30 and TRBJ1-5, with a possible D match to TRBD1 (6 bases). V was pared by 1 base and J by 7 bases, with 17 bases between. Germline V lookup: CDR1 GTSNPN, CDR2 SVGIG (reference sequence). The CDR3 contains 15 residues. The CDR3 loop is CAWSEGTGGGQPQHF. DNA of the CDR3: TGTGCCTGGAGTGAGGGTACTGGGGGCGGACAGCCCCAGCATTTT.

The chain recombines TRBV19 with TRBJ1-5; TRBD1 matches at 7 bases. This CDR3 spans 15 amino acids. V trimming: 3 bases; J trimming: 0 bases; junction bases outside the gene matches: 2. CDR1 and CDR2 from the germline V gene are LNHDA and SQIVND (reference sequence). CDR3 nucleotide sequence: TGTGCCAGTAGTATTGGGACAGCTAGCAATCAGCCCCAGCATTTT. Residues: CASSIGTASNQPQHF.

The CDR3 DNA reads TGTGCCAGTAGTATGTTACAGGCGTCTAACTATGGCTACACCTTC. Encoded protein: CASSMLQASNYGYTF. This sequence joins TRBV19 and TRBJ1-2; maybe TRBD1 (5 bases). Trimming took 3 bases from V and 0 from J, leaving 11 bases between them. The CDR3 has 15 residues. CDR1 is LNHDA, CDR2 SQIVND, per germline (reference sequence).

Notes on this clone: Other DNA sequences in this specimen translate into the identical CDR3. The CDR3 sequence is CASSQAGYEQYF. In DNA form, the CDR3 reads TGCGCCAGCAGCCAAGCGGGGTACGAGCAGTACTTC. The genes are TRBV4-1 and TRBJ2-7; D may be TRBD2 (5 bases). This CDR3 is 12 amino acids long. Germline V gene lookup returns CDR1 MGHRA and CDR2 YSYEKL. Trimming pared 1 base from V and 4 bases from J, leaving 5 bases between.

This clone was seen only a few times. The chain links TRBV6-1 to TRBJ1-1; 7 bases align to TRBD1. Germline CDR1 is MNHNS and CDR2 is SASEGT. The CDR3 consists of 16 residues. V trimming: 2 bases; J trimming: 1 base; junction bases outside the gene matches: 7. CDR3 coding DNA: TGTGCCAGCAGTGAAATTTATGGGACAGAGAACACTGAAGCTTTCTTT. This codes for CASSEIYGTENTEAFF.

The CDR3 loop reads CASSSDWGETQYF. In DNA form, the CDR3 reads TGTGCCAGCAGCTCGGACTGGGGTGAGACCCAGTACTTC. This chain uses TRBV7-7 with TRBJ2-5; D is possibly TRBD2 (5 bases). The CDR3 contains 13 residues. V shed 4 bases and J shed 5 bases, with 11 bases lying between them. Germline CDR1 and CDR2: SSHAT and FNYEAQ (reference sequence).

The rearrangement uses TRBV6-1 and TRBJ2-7; 10 bases match TRBD1. The CDR3 has 15 residues. CDR1 MNHNS and CDR2 SASEGT come from the germline V gene. V lost 5 bases to trimming and J lost 5 bases; unmatched junction nucleotides: 9. DNA of the CDR3: TGTGCCAGCAGTTTAACATGGGACAGGGGCGACGAGCAGTACTTC. This translates into CASSLTWDRGDEQYF.

The V call is TRBV6-4, the J call TRBJ2-3; 7 bases line up with TRBD2. The CDR3 has 15 residues. CDR1 and CDR2 (germline): MRHNA, SNTAGT. J lost 9 bases, V lost 4 bases, and 13 bases had no gene match. This CDR3 is CASSVSGAGVGTQYF. In DNA form, the CDR3 reads TGTGCCAGCAGTGTCTCCGGGGCGGGAGTGGGAACGCAGTATTTT.

The V gene is TRBV27, the J gene TRBJ2-7; 7 bases align to TRBD1. Germline V lookup: CDR1 MNHEY, CDR2 SMNVEV (reference sequence). This CDR3 has 15 residues. V was pared by 0 bases and J by 3 bases, with 5 bases of the junction left unmatched. The CDR3 reads CASSLSRQGLYEQYF. In DNA, the CDR3 is TGTGCCAGCAGTTTATCTCGACAGGGCCTCTACGAGCAGTACTTC.

The chain employs TRBV5-1 and TRBJ2-3; 13 positions agree with TRBD2. This CDR3 is built from 15 residues. Trimming removed 7 bases from V and 5 bases from J; junction bases left unmatched: 7. Germline CDR1 SGHRS, CDR2 YFSETQ. CDR3 in amino acids: CASGTSGTRGDTQYF. CDR3 nucleotide sequence: TGCGCCAGCGGGACTAGCGGGACAAGGGGAGATACGCAGTATTTT.

The V gene is TRBV7-9, the J gene TRBJ2-7; D ambiguous. The V end was cut by 5 bases, the J end by 3 bases, with 8 bases between. CDR3 length: 12 residues. Germline V gene data show CDR1 as SEHNR and CDR2 as FQNEAQ (reference sequence). As DNA, the CDR3 is TGTGCCAGCAGCGCACTAAGCTACGAGCAGTACTTC. This sequence encodes CASSALSYEQYF.

The chain uses TRBV27 and TRBJ2-7; the D gene is possibly TRBD1 (5 bases). Germline V gene data show CDR1 as MNHEY and CDR2 as SMNVEV (reference sequence). CDR3 length: 15 amino acids. Trimming cost V 6 bases and J 5 bases, with 20 bases left between them. CDR3 residues: CASSTPGQGKDEQYF. The CDR3 region has the DNA TGTGCCAGCAGCACCCCTGGGCAGGGCAAGGACGAGCAGTACTTC.

The chain couples TRBV19 to TRBJ2-7; 7 bases line up with TRBD2. Germline CDR1 LNHDA, CDR2 SQIVND (reference sequence). The CDR3 has 11 amino acids. J lost 10 bases, V lost 5 bases, and 5 bases had no gene match. The CDR3 DNA reads TGTGCCAGTAGTGGCCCGGGACTACAGTACTTC. It yields the protein CASSGPGLQYF.

The DNA for the CDR3 is TGTGCCAGTAGTATAGCGGGACTAGCTGGAGATACGCAGTATTTT. Protein sequence: CASSIAGLAGDTQYF. The chain employs TRBV19 and TRBJ2-3; 9 bases line up with TRBD2. Germline loops: CDR1 LNHDA, CDR2 SQIVND (reference sequence). The trim removed 1 base at V and 5 bases at J, leaving 4 bases unmatched. This CDR3 has 15 residues.

The chain has TRBV5-1 and TRBJ2-1; 10 nucleotides agree with TRBD2. With V trimmed by 0 bases and J by 5 bases, 11 bases remained unmatched. CDR3 length: 18 amino acids. Per the germline V gene, CDR1 is SGHRS and CDR2 is YFSETQ. The chain's CDR3 is CASSLGASGSRFHNEQFF. In DNA, the CDR3 is TGCGCCAGCAGCTTGGGAGCTAGCGGGAGTAGGTTCCACAATGAGCAGTTCTTC.